This T cell receptor (beta chain) originates from a study of blood T cell repertoires in COVID-19. Study-level information: Sites in the United States, Italy and Spain provided acute and convalescent COVID-19 samples. In each case, the material was cDNA or gDNA derived from T cells, B-cell-depleted T cells, or PBMCs.

Trimming left V 4 bases short and J 5 bases short, with 14 bases between. The CDR3 totals 13 residues. Per the germline V gene, CDR1 is SQVTM and CDR2 is ANQGSEA. Authors' analysis steps: Scientists estimated how many nucleated cells there were by amplifying reference gene primers. Generated by immunoSEQ multiplex PCR, the TCRdb table keeps only in-frame clones and is missing some. The V and J calls and clone size come from that table; D and trimming were worked out from the DNA. The data contain approximately 77,000 clones, 75% to 85% of them seen just once; the ten biggest clones take up around 4.7%.

The sample comprised peripheral blood. The receptor was isolated from a woman in her 70s with acute or convalescent COVID-19. V gene TRBV29-1 combines with J gene TRBJ1-2; a weak D match, TRBD1 (5 bases). The CDR3 DNA reads TGCAGCGTTGGGTTTCAGGGTCAATATGGCTACACCTTC. The encoded protein is CSVGFQGQYGYTF.